A selection of T cell receptor beta chains follows, all from one sample in a study of blood T cell repertoires in COVID-19. The method was immunoSEQ multiplex PCR; TCRdb's version includes in-frame clones alone and lacks a portion of them. The table records over 150,000 clones, 87% of them present only once. Sequenced input: PBMCs or T cells enriched from blood (not recorded which). The receptor set was obtained from a woman between 25 and 40 years old who had recovered from COVID-19. Both conserved end residues are part of each CDR3. A D gene is named only where the DNA matches it firmly. Expanded clones are given a class, and other clones once, few, many or no size at all.

CDR3nt: TGCGCCAGCAGCCGAGGCCGGGACAGCAGATACGAGCAGTACTTC; CDR3aa: CASSRGRDSRYEQYF; d_gene: TRBD1; j_gene: TRBJ2-7; abundance: few; v_gene: TRBV5-1
CDR3nt: TGTGCCATCAGCTGGACTAGCGGCGGCACAGATACGCAGTATTTT; CDR3aa: CAISWTSGGTDTQYF; d_gene: TRBD2; j_gene: TRBJ2-3; abundance: once; v_gene: TRBV10-3
CDR3nt: TGTGCCAGCAGCTTAGGTAGCACGGGGGGCTACACCTTC; CDR3aa: CASSLGSTGGYTF; d_gene: -; j_gene: TRBJ1-2; abundance: -; v_gene: TRBV7-3
CDR3nt: TGTGCCAGCAGCTTACGCGGGACAGGGTTCGTTCAGCCCCAGCATTTT; CDR3aa: CASSLRGTGFVQPQHF; d_gene: TRBD1; j_gene: TRBJ1-5; abundance: -; v_gene: TRBV13
CDR3nt: TGTGCCAGCAGCCACATCCAGGGGGGGAACACTGAAGCTTTCTTT; CDR3aa: CASSHIQGGNTEAFF; d_gene: TRBD1; j_gene: TRBJ1-1; abundance: few; v_gene: TRBV14
CDR3nt: TGTGCCAGCAGTGAACGGAACACTGAAGCTTTCTTT; CDR3aa: CASSERNTEAFF; d_gene: -; j_gene: TRBJ1-1; abundance: -; v_gene: TRBV6-1
CDR3nt: TGTGCCAGCAGCTATCATGAAGGGGATCAGCCCCAGCATTTT; CDR3aa: CASSYHEGDQPQHF; d_gene: -; j_gene: TRBJ1-5; abundance: -; v_gene: TRBV9
CDR3nt: TGTGCCTGGAGTGTCCATCTGAACACTGAAGCTTTCTTT; CDR3aa: CAWSVHLNTEAFF; d_gene: -; j_gene: TRBJ1-1; abundance: -; v_gene: TRBV30
CDR3nt: TGTGCCAGCAGAGGGACAGGGAACTCTGGAAACACCATATATTTT; CDR3aa: CASRGTGNSGNTIYF; d_gene: TRBD1; j_gene: TRBJ1-3; abundance: -; v_gene: TRBV9
CDR3nt: TGTGCCAGCAGCCCCCGGGGAATTAGGGCCTATGGCTACACCTTC; CDR3aa: CASSPRGIRAYGYTF; d_gene: -; j_gene: TRBJ1-2; abundance: -; v_gene: TRBV2
CDR3nt: TGTGCCAGCAGTGGACAGAGCACAGATACGCAGTATTTT; CDR3aa: CASSGQSTDTQYF; d_gene: -; j_gene: TRBJ2-3; abundance: -; v_gene: TRBV12-3/TRBV12-4
CDR3nt: TGTGCCAGTACTTTTAAGTGGGGAGATTCACCCCTCCACTTT; CDR3aa: CASTFKWGDSPLHF; d_gene: -; j_gene: TRBJ1-6; abundance: -; v_gene: TRBV19
CDR3nt: TGTGCCAGTAGTATTTGGCTGGAGGAAGCTAACTATGGCTACACCTTC; CDR3aa: CASSIWLEEANYGYTF; d_gene: -; j_gene: TRBJ1-2; abundance: -; v_gene: TRBV19
CDR3nt: TGTGCCAGCAGCCAAGCGAGCGGGAGGGGGTACAATGAGCAGTTCTTC; CDR3aa: CASSQASGRGYNEQFF; d_gene: TRBD2; j_gene: TRBJ2-1; abundance: -; v_gene: TRBV3-1/TRBV3-2
CDR3nt: TGTGCCAGCTCACTAGCCGCGGGCATGAGGAACACTGAAGCTTTCTTT; CDR3aa: CASSLAAGMRNTEAFF; d_gene: -; j_gene: TRBJ1-1; abundance: -; v_gene: TRBV18
CDR3nt: TGCGCCAGCAGCCAAGAGATCGACAGGATTAAACCCCAGCATTTT; CDR3aa: CASSQEIDRIKPQHF; d_gene: -; j_gene: TRBJ1-5; abundance: few; v_gene: TRBV4-1
CDR3nt: TGTGCCAGCAGCCTATCCGGGACTCCCACCGGGGAGCTGTTTTTT; CDR3aa: CASSLSGTPTGELFF; d_gene: -; j_gene: TRBJ2-2; abundance: -; v_gene: TRBV13
CDR3nt: TGTGCCAGCTCGGGACAGATTCACGGCGAGCAGTACTTC; CDR3aa: CASSGQIHGEQYF; d_gene: TRBD1; j_gene: TRBJ2-7; abundance: once; v_gene: TRBV13
CDR3nt: TGTGCCATCAGTGACTTGGACGGGGTGAACACTGAAGCTTTCTTT; CDR3aa: CAISDLDGVNTEAFF; d_gene: -; j_gene: TRBJ1-1; abundance: -; v_gene: TRBV10-3
CDR3nt: TGTGCCAGCAGTTTGAAGTTAGCGGGAGGGCTGGGAGATACGCAGTATTTT; CDR3aa: CASSLKLAGGLGDTQYF; d_gene: TRBD2; j_gene: TRBJ2-3; abundance: -; v_gene: TRBV27
CDR3nt: TGTGCCAGCAGTTACGCTCAGTCCTACGAGCAGTACTTC; CDR3aa: CASSYAQSYEQYF; d_gene: -; j_gene: TRBJ2-7; abundance: -; v_gene: TRBV6-5
CDR3nt: TGTGCCAGCAGTTCTGGACAGGGGTGGGATGAGCAGTTCTTC; CDR3aa: CASSSGQGWDEQFF; d_gene: TRBD1; j_gene: TRBJ2-1; abundance: -; v_gene: TRBV11-3
CDR3nt: TGTGCCAGCTCAGTCGGGGGGGATAGCACTGAAGCTTTCTTT; CDR3aa: CASSVGGDSTEAFF; d_gene: -; j_gene: TRBJ1-1; abundance: -; v_gene: TRBV18
CDR3nt: TGTGCCAGCAGTGAATGGGGACTAGCGGGGGGGGAGACCCAGTACTTC; CDR3aa: CASSEWGLAGGETQYF; d_gene: TRBD2; j_gene: TRBJ2-5; abundance: -; v_gene: TRBV2
CDR3nt: TGTGCCAGCACGCGTGGGAGGGCCGGAGAGACCCAGTACTTC; CDR3aa: CASTRGRAGETQYF; d_gene: TRBD2; j_gene: TRBJ2-5; abundance: -; v_gene: TRBV7-2
CDR3nt: TGTGCCAGCAGTCTTCAGGGAACTGAAGCTTTCTTT; CDR3aa: CASSLQGTEAFF; d_gene: -; j_gene: TRBJ1-1; abundance: once; v_gene: TRBV28
CDR3nt: TGTGCCAGCAGTTTACCCTCGGGTCATTATGGCTACACCTTC; CDR3aa: CASSLPSGHYGYTF; d_gene: -; j_gene: TRBJ1-2; abundance: -; v_gene: TRBV28
CDR3nt: TGTGCCAGCAGCACACGGGACAGGGATTCACCCCTCCACTTT; CDR3aa: CASSTRDRDSPLHF; d_gene: TRBD1; j_gene: TRBJ1-6; abundance: -; v_gene: TRBV7-8
CDR3nt: TGTGCCAGCTCAGGGCTAGCGGGGTCCTACGAGCAGTACTTC; CDR3aa: CASSGLAGSYEQYF; d_gene: TRBD2; j_gene: TRBJ2-7; abundance: -; v_gene: TRBV18
CDR3nt: TGTGCCAGCAGCTTCCTTTCTCCTAAGAACGAGCAGTACTTC; CDR3aa: CASSFLSPKNEQYF; d_gene: -; j_gene: TRBJ2-7; abundance: -; v_gene: TRBV13
CDR3nt: TGCGCCAGCAGCCAAGGGGACAGGGAAACCGGGGAGCTGTTTTTT; CDR3aa: CASSQGDRETGELFF; d_gene: TRBD1; j_gene: TRBJ2-2; abundance: -; v_gene: TRBV4-1
CDR3nt: TGCGCCAGCAGCCGAACCGGGACAGGAGGAGAGACCCAGTACTTC; CDR3aa: CASSRTGTGGETQYF; d_gene: TRBD1; j_gene: TRBJ2-5; abundance: -; v_gene: TRBV5-1
CDR3nt: TGTGCCAGCAGCTTAGACGCAGACAACATGAACACTGAAGCTTTCTTT; CDR3aa: CASSLDADNMNTEAFF; d_gene: -; j_gene: TRBJ1-1; abundance: -; v_gene: TRBV11-3
CDR3nt: TGTGCCAGCTCACCACTGGCACAGTCTACAAGCTCTGGAAACACCATATATTTT; CDR3aa: CASSPLAQSTSSGNTIYF; d_gene: -; j_gene: TRBJ1-3; abundance: -; v_gene: TRBV18
CDR3nt: TGCAGTGCTAGTGGTGAGGATGAGCAGTTCTTC; CDR3aa: CSASGEDEQFF; d_gene: -; j_gene: TRBJ2-1; abundance: few; v_gene: TRBV20-1
CDR3nt: TGTGCCATCAGAATAGCGGGGAATGAGCAGTTCTTC; CDR3aa: CAIRIAGNEQFF; d_gene: TRBD2; j_gene: TRBJ2-1; abundance: -; v_gene: TRBV10-3
CDR3nt: TGTGCCAGCTCTACGGCGCAGGGCCATCAGCCCCAGCATTTT; CDR3aa: CASSTAQGHQPQHF; d_gene: -; j_gene: TRBJ1-5; abundance: -; v_gene: TRBV18
CDR3nt: TGTGCCAGCAGCACAGGGGTGAACACTGAAGCTTTCTTT; CDR3aa: CASSTGVNTEAFF; d_gene: TRBD1; j_gene: TRBJ1-1; abundance: -; v_gene: TRBV11-2
CDR3nt: TGTGCCAGCAGCAAACAGGGGGCTACCTACAATGAGCAGTTCTTC; CDR3aa: CASSKQGATYNEQFF; d_gene: TRBD1; j_gene: TRBJ2-1; abundance: -; v_gene: TRBV7-3
CDR3nt: TGTGCCACCAGCAGAGATAGGAGGGGCCCGAACACTGAAGCTTTCTTT; CDR3aa: CATSRDRRGPNTEAFF; d_gene: -; j_gene: TRBJ1-1; abundance: -; v_gene: TRBV15
CDR3nt: TGTGCCAGCCGGAAGGACAGACAGTATGGCTACACCTTC; CDR3aa: CASRKDRQYGYTF; d_gene: -; j_gene: TRBJ1-2; abundance: -; v_gene: TRBV2
CDR3nt: TGTGCCAGCTCACCACAAGGACAGGGCGTGGTAGGGAACACTGAAGCTTTCTTT; CDR3aa: CASSPQGQGVVGNTEAFF; d_gene: TRBD1; j_gene: TRBJ1-1; abundance: -; v_gene: TRBV18
CDR3nt: TGTGCCTGGGGGGACAGGGGGAATGGCTACACCTTC; CDR3aa: CAWGDRGNGYTF; d_gene: TRBD1; j_gene: TRBJ1-2; abundance: -; v_gene: TRBV30
CDR3nt: TGTGCCTGGAGTGTGGCCCGTCAGCCCCAGCATTTT; CDR3aa: CAWSVARQPQHF; d_gene: -; j_gene: TRBJ1-5; abundance: -; v_gene: TRBV30
CDR3nt: TGTGCCACAAGCGGGAGCCTAGGCACAGATACGCAGTATTTT; CDR3aa: CATSGSLGTDTQYF; d_gene: TRBD2; j_gene: TRBJ2-3; abundance: -; v_gene: TRBV5-6
CDR3nt: TGTGCCAGCAGTCCCCCGGCAGGGAGGCATTCACCCCTCCACTTT; CDR3aa: CASSPPAGRHSPLHF; d_gene: -; j_gene: TRBJ1-6; abundance: -; v_gene: TRBV6-2/TRBV6-3
CDR3nt: TGTGCCAGCAGCAAAGCCCCTGGACTAGCGGGAGATGGGCGGCCCTACGAGCAGTACTTC; CDR3aa: CASSKAPGLAGDGRPYEQYF; d_gene: TRBD2; j_gene: TRBJ2-7; abundance: -; v_gene: TRBV14
CDR3nt: TGTGCCAGCAGGGGGGTTACTAGCGGGAGGAATGAGCAGTTCTTC; CDR3aa: CASRGVTSGRNEQFF; d_gene: TRBD2; j_gene: TRBJ2-1; abundance: -; v_gene: TRBV11-3